The next 16 T cell receptor beta chains were all read from a single sample in a study of T cells after yellow fever vaccination. TCRdb called the 5' RACE reads again in MiXCR, with one record for every CDR3 protein. The data show some 550,000 distinct CDR3 sequences, with approximately 21% seen just once and roughly an eighth held by the top ten. The starting material was PBMCs, obtained 15 days after the yellow fever booster vaccination. These TCRs come from a man younger than 45 who received the YFV17D yellow fever vaccine.

The chain uses TRBV5-1 and TRBJ2-3, with a weak D call TRBD2 (6 bases). The V and J ends lost 3 bases and 0 bases respectively, with 17 bases between them. The V gene's germline CDR1 is SGHRS and CDR2 YFSETQ. This CDR3 is 17 amino acids long. The CDR3 DNA follows: TGCGCCAGCAGCTCGCAACAAATACTAGCTAGCACAGATACGCAGTATTTT. It specifies CASSSQQILASTDTQYF.

This clonotype was seen a handful of times. The chain employs TRBV6-5 and TRBJ2-5; 8 nucleotides agree with TRBD1. V was clipped by 0 bases and J by 5 bases; unmatched bases: 11. The CDR3 covers 17 residues. Germline V CDR1 and CDR2: MNHEY, SVGAGI. In nucleotides, the CDR3 is TGTGCCAGCAGTTACTCATACAGGCAGGGGGCTAGGGAGACCCAGTACTTC. Translation gives CASSYSYRQGARETQYF.

The rearrangement links TRBV20-1 to TRBJ1-1; D may be TRBD1 (5 bases). Trimming shortened V by 6 bases and J by 4 bases, and 18 bases separated the two germline ends. The CDR3 has 14 amino acids. Germline V gives CDR1 DFQATT, CDR2 SNEGSKA (reference sequence). This chain's CDR3 is CSARAGSFGTEAFF. The CDR3 DNA is TGCAGTGCCAGGGCAGGGAGTTTCGGCACTGAAGCTTTCTTT.

The J gene is TRBJ2-3, the V gene TRBV5-1; 9 positions agree with TRBD1. This CDR3 region has 16 residues. The J segment lost 5 bases and the V segment lost 4 bases, leaving 11 bases of the junction unmatched. Germline CDR1 is SGHRS and CDR2 is YFSETQ. The CDR3 DNA sequence: TGCGCCAGCAGCCAACAATTGACAGGGGGTATAGATACGCAGTATTTT. As protein: CASSQQLTGGIDTQYF. Filled out from reference TRBV5-1 and TRBJ2-3, the complete variable domain reads KAGVTQTPRYLIKTRGQQVTLSCSPISGHRSVSWYQQTPGQGLQFLFEYFSETQRNKGNFPGRFSGRQFSNSRSEMNVSTLELGDSALYLCASSQQLTGGIDTQYFGPGTRLTVL.

The chain combines TRBV7-9 with TRBJ1-1; no clear D gene. This CDR3 region has 14 residues. V lost 8 bases and J 1 base, leaving 14 bases between the germline ends. Germline lookup yields CDR1 SEHNR and CDR2 FQNEAQ (reference sequence). CDR3 residues: CASHSGRENTEAFF. CDR3 nucleotides: TGTGCCAGCCACAGCGGACGGGAGAACACTGAAGCTTTCTTT.

This clonotype occurred a few times. The chain employs TRBV11-1 and TRBJ2-6, with 8 bases matching TRBD1. The CDR3 covers 19 residues. The junction had 15 bases not matched to a gene; V was cut back by 4 bases and J by 4 bases. CDR1 SGHAT and CDR2 FQDESV come from the germline V gene (reference sequence). The CDR3 DNA reads TGTGCCAGCAGCTCAAGTCGGTTGCTGACAGGGGCCGGGGCCAACGTCCTGACTTTC. Protein product: CASSSSRLLTGAGANVLTF.

The gene calls are TRBV11-2 and TRBJ2-1; 11 bases map to TRBD2. The CDR3 is 17 residues long. CDR1 SGHAT and CDR2 FQNNGV come from the germline V gene. Trimming cost V 4 bases and J 3 bases; bases outside gene matches: 8. The CDR3 region is CASSSRPGTSGYNEQFF. The CDR3 DNA follows: TGTGCCAGCAGCTCTAGACCCGGGACTAGCGGCTACAATGAGCAGTTCTTC.

The chain is built from TRBV19 and TRBJ2-3, with D uncertain. Germline CDR1 LNHDA, CDR2 SQIVND (reference sequence). CDR3 size: 15 residues. The germline V and J ends were trimmed by 7 bases and 4 bases, with 18 bases remaining between them. The CDR3: CASTPKGASADTQYF. The CDR3 region has the DNA TGTGCCAGTACCCCGAAGGGCGCGTCCGCAGATACGCAGTATTTT. Looking up the rest from reference TRBV19 and TRBJ2-3 gives the full variable domain: DGGITQSPKYLFRKEGQNVTLSCEQNLNHDAMYWYRQDPGQGLRLIYYSQIVNDFQKGDIAEGYSVSREKKESFPLTVTSAQKNPTAFYLCASTPKGASADTQYFGPGTRLTVL.

This clonotype was observed a few times. CDR3 DNA sequence: TGTGCCAGCAGTGAGGGGACAGTCGGCGAGCAGTACTTC. Protein: CASSEGTVGEQYF. The chain combines TRBV6-1 with TRBJ2-7; 7 nucleotides line up with TRBD1. V lost 3 bases and J lost 6; bases outside the gene matches: 5. The CDR3 runs to 13 residues. Germline lookup yields CDR1 MNHNS and CDR2 SASEGT.

V usage is TRBV12-3 or TRBV12-4 and J usage is TRBJ2-3; TRBD2 agrees at 9 bases. V lost 6 bases and J lost 7; bases outside the gene matches: 20. The CDR3 spans 18 residues. The CDR3 spells CASRTASGTSRRGHTQYF. The CDR3 DNA reads as TGTGCCAGCAGAACGGCAAGTGGGACTAGCCGTCGGGGACATACGCAGTATTTT.

This clonotype was detected a few times. CDR3 loop: CASSDDRGPRYEQYF. The CDR3 DNA is TGTGCCAGCAGCGACGACAGGGGACCTCGGTACGAGCAGTACTTC. This sequence joins TRBV6-1 and TRBJ2-7, with 8 bases aligning to TRBD1. In germline, CDR1 is MNHNS, CDR2 SASEGT. V gave up 6 bases and J gave up 4 bases; unmatched junction bases: 11. The CDR3 sequence is 15 residues long.

This clonotype came up a few times. The rearrangement uses TRBV25-1 and TRBJ1-2; 7 nucleotides match TRBD1. CDR1 MGHDK and CDR2 SYGVNS come from the germline V gene. V gave up 2 bases and J gave up 4 bases; unmatched junction bases: 13. CDR3 length: 17 amino acids. The CDR3 DNA reads TGTGCCAGCAGTGAAGGGTGGTCCAGGGGGAAGGGCTATGGCTACACCTTC. Its translation: CASSEGWSRGKGYGYTF.

V and J are TRBV18 and TRBJ2-5, with 7 positions matching TRBD1. CDR1 is KGHSH, CDR2 LQKENI, per germline. The length of the CDR3 is 14 residues. The trim removed 2 bases at V and 7 bases at J, leaving 7 bases unmatched. DNA of the CDR3: TGTGCCAGCTCACCAACGACAGGGACGGGGACCCAGTACTTC. It yields the protein CASSPTTGTGTQYF.

This clonotype was picked up a small number of times. The chain joins TRBV7-9 to TRBJ2-7, with 10 bases that match TRBD1. The CDR3 has 17 residues. V lost 4 bases, J lost 0 bases, and 9 bases stayed unmatched. Germline V lookup: CDR1 SEHNR, CDR2 FQNEAQ (reference sequence). The CDR3 sequence: CASSSYYGTGDSYEQYF. The DNA for the CDR3 is TGTGCCAGCAGCTCATATTACGGGACAGGGGACTCCTACGAGCAGTACTTC.

The V and J genes are TRBV6-5 and TRBJ2-7, with D possibly TRBD2 on 5 matching bases. The length of the CDR3 is 15 residues. The V end lost 6 bases, the J end lost 4 bases, and 19 bases lay between the germline ends. Germline CDR1 and CDR2: MNHEY and SVGAGI. The CDR3 here is CASRLGIGNPYEQYF. The CDR3 DNA reads TGTGCCAGCAGGTTAGGAATCGGGAATCCGTACGAGCAGTACTTC.

This clonotype has a handful of counts. The V call is TRBV10-3, the J call TRBJ2-1; TRBD2 matches at 7 bases. Losses at the gene ends were 10 bases for V and 4 bases for J; bases not matched to a gene: 10. The CDR3 runs to 14 residues. The V gene's germline CDR1 is ENHRY and CDR2 SYGVKD. The CDR3 is CATRPMREYNEQFF. CDR3 bases: TGTGCCACCCGCCCGATGCGGGAGTACAATGAGCAGTTCTTC.